This TCR beta chain stems from a study of cytomegalovirus exposure and HLA in healthy donors. PCR amplification relied on 60 Vbeta primers (plus 13 Jbeta primers). The repertoire was sequenced with immunoSEQ multiplex PCR; TCRdb's copy has only in-frame clones and lacks some. Of about 200,000 clones in the sample, about 77% were seen once. Comments on this clone: The antigen remains undetermined.

General observations from the study: Cytomegalovirus-associated TCR beta chains were listed, numbering approximately 150. Earlier results showed most TCR beta V segments being productive about 87% or about 30% of the time.

Sample: PBMCs. This clonotype was obtained from a woman aged 25 to 39 in good health and CMV-seronegative.

The CDR3 bases are TGTGCCAGTTTTAAACAGGGGGAATCCCGAAACACCATATATTTT. Translating gives CASFKQGESRNTIYF. The chain links TRBV7-9 to TRBJ1-3, with 8 bases that match TRBD1. Germline assignment: CDR1 SEHNR and CDR2 FQNEAQ (reference sequence). There are 15 residues in the CDR3. Germline trimming cut 9 bases from V and 5 bases from J; bases unmatched to any gene: 12. Together with reference TRBV7-9 and TRBJ1-3, the CDR3 gives the full variable domain: DTGVSQNPRHKITKRGQNVTFRCDPISEHNRLYWYRQTLGQGPEFLTYFQNEAQLEKSRLLSDRFSAERPKGSFSTLEIQRTEQGDSAMYLCASFKQGESRNTIYFGEGSWLTVV.